Listed below are T cell receptor beta chains from one sample, sequenced in a study of response to subunit inactivated influenza vaccine. From the RT-PCR reads, TCRdb called clonotypes with MiXCR, one entry per CDR3 protein. The sample consists of about 570,000 distinct CDR3 sequences, approximately 11% of them appearing once. This same sample was also part of a study on T cells expressing NK-cell markers.

The material sequenced was PBMCs from blood, taken on the day of vaccination. Receptors originate from a man between 50 and 59 years old who received an inactivated influenza vaccine. CDR3s include the opening cysteine and the closing phenylalanine or tryptophan. The D gene is left open where the match is weak. Clone size is shown for a subset of rows, as once, few, many or a class of expanded clone.

J: TRBJ2-1; V: TRBV7-9; D: TRBD1; size: .; DNA: TGTGCCAGCAGCGCAACCCCCGGGACAGGGGCGTACAATGAGCAGTTCTTC; CDR3: CASSATPGTGAYNEQFF
J: TRBJ2-7; V: TRBV6-2/TRBV6-3; D: TRBD1; size: few; DNA: TGTGCCAGCAGTACCTGGACAGGATCCGAGCAGTACTTC; CDR3: CASSTWTGSEQYF
J: TRBJ2-3; V: TRBV5-6; D: TRBD2; size: many; DNA: TGTGCCAGCAGCTTGGGACTAGCGGGACCATCAGGGAGCACAGATACGCAGTATTTT; CDR3: CASSLGLAGPSGSTDTQYF
J: TRBJ2-3; V: TRBV3-1; D: .; size: .; DNA: TGTGCCAGCAGCCTCTCCGAGGGGAAGGCAGATACGCAGTATTTT; CDR3: CASSLSEGKADTQYF
J: TRBJ2-2; V: TRBV10-3; D: TRBD1; size: .; DNA: TGTGCCATCAGCCCGGGACAGGGTTTCGGGGAGCTGTTTTTT; CDR3: CAISPGQGFGELFF
J: TRBJ1-5; V: TRBV20-1; D: .; size: few; DNA: TGCAGTGCCCTCAGGGGAAATCAGCCCCAGCATTTT; CDR3: CSALRGNQPQHF
J: TRBJ2-1; V: TRBV5-1; D: .; size: few; DNA: TGCGCCAGCAGGCCGGAACCCCAGTCTGAGCAGTTCTTC; CDR3: CASRPEPQSEQFF
J: TRBJ2-7; V: TRBV30; D: .; size: few; DNA: TGTGCCTGGAGTGTAGGGTTCGGAGGAAACGAGCAGTACTTC; CDR3: CAWSVGFGGNEQYF
J: TRBJ1-2; V: TRBV4-3; D: .; size: many; DNA: TGCGCCAGCAGCCAAGTGGCCAGCTACAACTATGGCTACACCTTC; CDR3: CASSQVASYNYGYTF
J: TRBJ2-2; V: TRBV9; D: .; size: few; DNA: TGTGCCAGCAGCGTAGGTTCCGGGAGTCCCGGGGAGCTGTTTTTT; CDR3: CASSVGSGSPGELFF
J: TRBJ2-6; V: TRBV10-3; D: .; size: .; DNA: TGTGCAGGCTCCTCTGGGGCCAACGTCCTGACTTTC; CDR3: CAGSSGANVLTF
J: TRBJ2-7; V: TRBV12-3/TRBV12-4; D: TRBD1; size: many; DNA: TGTGCCAGCAGTACCCGACAGGGCGCGTACGAGCAGTACTTC; CDR3: CASSTRQGAYEQYF
J: TRBJ2-1; V: TRBV10-3; D: TRBD2; size: .; DNA: TGTGCCATCATGTCAACTAGCGGGGGGGCGAATGAGCAGTTCTTC; CDR3: CAIMSTSGGANEQFF
J: TRBJ2-5; V: TRBV13; D: .; size: .; DNA: TGTGCCAGCAGCGGCGGGACCAACCAAGAGACCCAGTACTTC; CDR3: CASSGGTNQETQYF
J: TRBJ2-7; V: TRBV19; D: .; size: .; DNA: TGTGCCGGTAAGGCAGCAGACTTCTCCTACGAGCAGTACTTC; CDR3: CAGKAADFSYEQYF
J: TRBJ2-1; V: TRBV28; D: TRBD2; size: .; DNA: TGTGCCAGCAGCCAGACTAGCGGGATTACGAATGAGCAGTTCTTC; CDR3: CASSQTSGITNEQFF
J: TRBJ2-3; V: TRBV7-9; D: .; size: many; DNA: TGTGCCAGCAAGCGTGGTGAAGATACGCAGTATTTT; CDR3: CASKRGEDTQYF
J: TRBJ2-1; V: TRBV4-3; D: .; size: many; DNA: TGCGCCAGCAGCCAACTTCACAGCCGGGCCTCGGGAAATGAGCAGTTCTTC; CDR3: CASSQLHSRASGNEQFF
J: TRBJ2-3; V: TRBV29-1; D: TRBD1; size: .; DNA: TGCAGCTCGGGACAGGGGGCCCGGACAGATACGCAGTATTTT; CDR3: CSSGQGARTDTQYF
J: TRBJ2-7; V: TRBV12-3/TRBV12-4; D: TRBD1; size: many; DNA: TGTGCCAGCAGTCCTTCCGGGACAGGGAGTTACGAGCAGTACTTC; CDR3: CASSPSGTGSYEQYF
J: TRBJ1-4; V: TRBV5-1; D: TRBD1; size: once; DNA: TGCGCCAGCAGCTTGGAGGCAGGGGGTAGTGAAAAACTGTTTTTT; CDR3: CASSLEAGGSEKLFF
J: TRBJ2-1; V: TRBV19; D: TRBD2; size: .; DNA: TGTGCCAGTAGTACGACCGCGGGGGGGCTATACAATGAGCAGTTCTTC; CDR3: CASSTTAGGLYNEQFF
J: TRBJ1-4; V: TRBV2; D: .; size: few; DNA: TGTGCCAGCAGGGGGACTGGAGAAAAACTGTTTTTT; CDR3: CASRGTGEKLFF
J: TRBJ2-3; V: TRBV13; D: .; size: .; DNA: TGTGCCAGCAGCCAACGGGACGGATTCACAGATACGCAGTATTTT; CDR3: CASSQRDGFTDTQYF
J: TRBJ2-7; V: TRBV21-1; D: .; size: many; DNA: TGTGCCAGCAGCAAAGAAGGGACTAAGAGGAGGTACGAGCAGTACTTC; CDR3: CASSKEGTKRRYEQYF
J: TRBJ2-1; V: TRBV6-2/TRBV6-3; D: TRBD2; size: .; DNA: TGTGCCAGCAGTTCACTAGCGGGGTTAAATGAGCAGTTCTTC; CDR3: CASSSLAGLNEQFF
J: TRBJ1-1; V: TRBV7-9; D: .; size: few; DNA: TGTGCCAGCAGCACAACCGGGACATCCAACACTGAAGCTTTCTTT; CDR3: CASSTTGTSNTEAFF
J: TRBJ2-2; V: TRBV4-1; D: TRBD1; size: few; DNA: TGCGCCAGCAGCCAAGGGACAGGGACGGTCGGGGAGCTGTTTTTT; CDR3: CASSQGTGTVGELFF
J: TRBJ2-7; V: TRBV27; D: .; size: .; DNA: TGTGCCAGCAAACCCCCCGGGGAAAATCACGAGCAGTACTTC; CDR3: CASKPPGENHEQYF
J: TRBJ2-7; V: TRBV6-2/TRBV6-3; D: TRBD2; size: few; DNA: TGTGCCAGCAGTAAGACCGGGACTATCAGGTCCTACGAGCAGTACTTC; CDR3: CASSKTGTIRSYEQYF
J: TRBJ2-1; V: TRBV20-1; D: .; size: many; DNA: TGCAGTGCTAAGTATACCGACAATGAGCAGTTCTTC; CDR3: CSAKYTDNEQFF
J: TRBJ2-3; V: TRBV30; D: .; size: once; DNA: TGTGCCTGGAGCCGGGCCCTAAACACAGATACGCAGTTTTTT; CDR3: CAWSRALNTDTQFF
J: TRBJ2-7; V: TRBV15; D: TRBD1; size: .; DNA: TGTGCCACCAGCATTGGTGGAACAGGGGCTGGGGAGCAGTACTTC; CDR3: CATSIGGTGAGEQYF
J: TRBJ2-7; V: TRBV20-1; D: .; size: few; DNA: TGCAGTGCTTTTCAGACAGGAGGATTCTACGAGCAGTACTTC; CDR3: CSAFQTGGFYEQYF
J: TRBJ1-1; V: TRBV6-1; D: .; size: few; DNA: TGTGCCAGCAGCCATGGCCTCCAGGGAGGCACTGAAGCTTTCTTT; CDR3: CASSHGLQGGTEAFF
J: TRBJ2-7; V: TRBV20-1; D: .; size: .; DNA: TGCAGTGCCCTCTACCACGAGCAGTACTTC; CDR3: CSALYHEQYF
J: TRBJ1-6; V: TRBV5-1; D: TRBD1; size: few; DNA: TGCGCCAGCAGCTTGGGTGGACAGGGGGCTCGAAATTCACCCCTCCACTTT; CDR3: CASSLGGQGARNSPLHF
J: TRBJ2-7; V: TRBV12-3/TRBV12-4; D: .; size: many; DNA: TGTGCCAGCAGTTTCGGGGCAGGGAGCCCCTACGAGCAGTACTTC; CDR3: CASSFGAGSPYEQYF
J: TRBJ2-1; V: TRBV6-1; D: TRBD2; size: .; DNA: TGTGCCAGCAGTGAAGCTGGCGGGAGCGAGCAGTTCTTC; CDR3: CASSEAGGSEQFF
J: TRBJ1-1; V: TRBV12-3/TRBV12-4; D: TRBD1; size: few; DNA: TGTGCCAGCAGAACAGGGGGGTGGACTGAAGCTTTCTTT; CDR3: CASRTGGWTEAFF
J: TRBJ2-1; V: TRBV10-3; D: TRBD2; size: .; DNA: TGTGCCATCAGTGCGCTGGCGGGAGAAATCAATGAGCAGTTCTTC; CDR3: CAISALAGEINEQFF